A selection of T cell receptor beta chains follows, all from one sample in a study of CD8 T cells in Susac syndrome. One entry per CDR3 protein results from TCRdb running MiXCR on the immunoSEQ multiplex PCR reads. The data contain about 150,000 distinct CDR3 sequences, 85% to 95% of them singletons. Material: CD8+ T cells from PBMCs. Every receptor here comes from a human donor with multiple sclerosis. The CDR3 runs from the conserved cysteine through the conserved F or W. The D gene is left open where the match is weak. A clone size is listed for some rows: how often the clone was seen (once, few, many), or a class if it is expanded.

J gene	V gene	clone size	D gene	CDR3 protein	CDR3 DNA
TRBJ2-7	TRBV19	-	-	CASSFGEPAIEQYF	TGTGCCAGTAGTTTTGGGGAGCCGGCAATCGAGCAGTACTTC
TRBJ1-1	TRBV27	-	TRBD1	CASSLRGLMGTEAFF	TGTGCCAGCAGTTTAAGGGGGCTAATGGGGACTGAAGCTTTCTTT
TRBJ2-5	TRBV5-6	-	-	CASSGGRRETQYF	TGTGCCAGCAGCGGGGGCCGGAGAGAGACCCAGTACTTC
TRBJ2-1	TRBV20-1	-	TRBD2	CSAYTSGTYNEQFF	TGCAGTGCTTACACTAGCGGCACCTACAATGAGCAGTTCTTC
TRBJ1-1	TRBV5-1	-	-	CASSSAILTEAFF	TGCGCCAGCAGCTCGGCCATCCTCACTGAAGCTTTCTTT
TRBJ1-4	TRBV27	-	TRBD1	CASSLSIDRASNEKLFF	TGTGCCAGCAGTTTATCCATCGACAGGGCTTCTAATGAAAAACTGTTTTTT
TRBJ1-2	TRBV4-1	-	-	CASSQGGLPWAGENYGYTF	TGCGCCAGCAGCCAAGGGGGGTTACCGTGGGCAGGGGAAAACTATGGCTACACCTTC
TRBJ2-1	TRBV9	-	-	CASSAQDRVYTSEQFF	TGTGCCAGCAGCGCCCAGGACAGAGTGTATACAAGTGAGCAGTTCTTC
TRBJ2-5	TRBV5-6	-	-	CASSLALEKVTETQYF	TGTGCCAGCAGCTTGGCCTTGGAGAAGGTGACGGAGACCCAGTACTTC
TRBJ1-1	TRBV6-2/TRBV6-3	-	-	CASSYETTTEAFF	TGTGCCAGCAGTTACGAAACCACCACTGAAGCTTTCTTT
TRBJ1-2	TRBV12-3/TRBV12-4	-	TRBD1	CASSPQGSDGYTF	TGTGCCAGCAGCCCACAGGGGTCGGATGGCTACACCTTC
TRBJ1-5	TRBV25-1	-	-	CASSAANNQPQHF	TGTGCCAGCAGTGCCGCGAACAATCAGCCCCAGCATTTT
TRBJ2-5	TRBV29-1	-	TRBD1	CSARGTGGKETQYF	TGCAGCGCTAGGGGGACAGGGGGCAAGGAGACCCAGTACTTC
TRBJ2-1	TRBV19	-	TRBD2	CASRSGGAWNEQFF	TGTGCCAGTAGGAGCGGGGGGGCTTGGAATGAGCAGTTCTTC
TRBJ2-1	TRBV12-5	-	-	CASGHQTNEQFF	TGTGCTAGTGGCCACCAGACCAATGAGCAGTTCTTC
TRBJ1-1	TRBV6-2/TRBV6-3	-	-	CASSPEAPEAFF	TGTGCCAGCAGTCCCGAGGCCCCTGAAGCTTTCTTT
TRBJ2-3	TRBV10-3	-	-	CAISGLTGSSTDTQYF	TGTGCCATCAGTGGCCTAACCGGATCAAGCACAGATACGCAGTATTTT
TRBJ2-6	TRBV19	-	-	CASSMSGANVLTF	TGTGCCAGTAGTATGTCCGGGGCCAACGTCCTGACTTTC
TRBJ1-5	TRBV7-2	-	-	CASSLDSRGLGNQPQHF	TGTGCCAGCAGCTTAGACTCCCGAGGGTTAGGCAATCAGCCCCAGCATTTT
TRBJ1-1	TRBV12-3/TRBV12-4	-	-	CASSPTGPEAFF	TGTGCCAGCAGTCCTACGGGGCCCGAAGCTTTCTTT
TRBJ1-5	TRBV27	-	-	CASSSVRVNQPQHF	TGTGCCAGCAGTTCTGTCAGGGTTAATCAGCCCCAGCATTTT
TRBJ2-1	TRBV2	once	-	CASRGEGNEQFF	TGTGCCAGCAGGGGTGAGGGAAATGAGCAGTTCTTC
TRBJ1-1	TRBV7-9	-	-	CASSSLNRENTEAFF	TGTGCCAGCAGCTCCTTAAACAGGGAGAACACTGAAGCTTTCTTT
TRBJ2-7	TRBV7-9	-	-	CASSNDPEQYF	TGTGCCAGCAGCAACGACCCGGAGCAGTACTTC
TRBJ2-1	TRBV11-2	-	-	CASSQKGEQFF	TGTGCCAGCAGCCAAAAAGGCGAGCAGTTCTTC
TRBJ2-7	TRBV2	-	TRBD1	CASSEAPPTGGFYEQYF	TGTGCCAGCAGTGAAGCCCCCCCGACAGGGGGCTTCTACGAGCAGTACTTC
TRBJ2-7	TRBV9	-	-	CASSLRGNSLNEQYF	TGTGCCAGCAGCCTTAGGGGGAACTCCTTGAACGAGCAGTACTTC
TRBJ2-1	TRBV20-1	-	TRBD2	CSAKRGGYNEQFF	TGCAGTGCTAAACGGGGAGGGTACAATGAGCAGTTCTTC
TRBJ2-1	TRBV9	-	TRBD1	CASSVASAGQGKTEQFF	TGTGCCAGCAGCGTAGCTTCAGCGGGACAGGGAAAGACTGAGCAGTTCTTC
TRBJ2-1	TRBV11-2	-	TRBD1	CASSLGAGTGNEQFF	TGTGCCAGCAGCTTAGGGGCCGGGACAGGCAATGAGCAGTTCTTC
TRBJ2-4	TRBV7-9	-	-	CASSPPGLAKNIQYF	TGTGCCAGCAGCCCCCCCGGGTTAGCCAAAAACATTCAGTACTTC
TRBJ1-5	TRBV6-6	-	-	CASSYPDGSNQPQHF	TGTGCCAGCAGTTACCCGGACGGAAGCAATCAGCCCCAGCATTTT
TRBJ2-7	TRBV7-8	-	TRBD2	CASSPRGLNSYEQYF	TGTGCCAGCAGCCCAAGGGGACTAAACTCCTACGAGCAGTACTTC
TRBJ2-5	TRBV7-9	-	-	CASNGETQYF	TGTGCCAGCAACGGGGAGACCCAGTACTTC
TRBJ1-1	TRBV29-1	-	-	CSVEGRTEAFF	TGCAGCGTTGAGGGGAGGACTGAAGCTTTCTTT
TRBJ2-4	TRBV11-2	-	TRBD1	CASSYDRGSKNIQYF	TGTGCCAGCAGCTATGACAGGGGTAGCAAAAACATTCAGTACTTC
TRBJ2-5	TRBV4-3	-	TRBD1	CASSNTGVSETQYF	TGCGCCAGCAGCAACACAGGGGTTTCAGAGACCCAGTACTTC
TRBJ2-4	TRBV21-1	-	-	CASTRRRRGAKNIQYF	TGTGCCAGCACCCGCAGGAGGCGGGGTGCCAAAAACATTCAGTACTTC
TRBJ1-1	TRBV30	-	-	CAWSVTTNTEAFF	TGTGCCTGGAGTGTAACGACTAACACTGAAGCTTTCTTT
TRBJ2-3	TRBV3-1	-	-	CASSPETVSTDTQYF	TGTGCCAGCAGCCCTGAGACAGTTAGCACAGATACGCAGTATTTT
TRBJ2-3	TRBV23-1	-	TRBD1	CASSQSTGTGTDTQYF	TGCGCCAGCAGTCAATCAACAGGGACAGGGACAGATACGCAGTATTTT